Listed below are T cell receptor beta chains from one sample, sequenced in a study of CD8+ T cells in alopecia areata. This table comes from immunoSEQ multiplex PCR, and its TCRdb copy is limited to in-frame clones, with some not included. The sample lists under 200,000 clones, approximately 57% occurring once. The sequencing here drew on CD4+ T cells sorted from blood, taken at week 24, from a patient treated with tofacitinib. Every receptor here comes from a human donor with alopecia areata. CDR3s include the opening cysteine and the closing phenylalanine or tryptophan. D genes are given only for firm matches. Where a row states a size, it is once, few, many or the class of an expanded clone; other rows omit it.

. | TRBJ2-5 | TRBV25-1 | . | TGTGCCAGCAGTGAATATAGGGGGGACCAAGAGACCCAGTACTTC | CASSEYRGDQETQYF
few | TRBJ2-3 | TRBV29-1 | TRBD1 | TGCAGCGCAGGACAGGCCGGGGGCACAGATACGCAGTATTTT | CSAGQAGGTDTQYF
few | TRBJ1-1 | TRBV4-1 | TRBD1 | TGCGCCAGCAGCCCTCCGGGACAGGCGAACACTGAAGCTTTCTTT | CASSPPGQANTEAFF
. | TRBJ2-4 | TRBV14 | . | TGTGCCAGCACCCCCGAGCTGGTTCTAGCCAAAAACATTCAGTACTTC | CASTPELVLAKNIQYF
. | TRBJ1-4 | TRBV30 | TRBD1 | TGTGCCTGGAGTGCGACGACAGGGACCCTGTTTTTT | CAWSATTGTLFF
. | TRBJ2-6 | TRBV29-1 | . | TGCAGCGTTGATGCAGGGGCAGGTGGGGCCAACGTCCTGACTTTC | CSVDAGAGGANVLTF
few | TRBJ1-4 | TRBV5-1 | TRBD1 | TGCGCCAGCAGCCCCACGGCGGGGACAGGGGTTGAAAAACTGTTTTTT | CASSPTAGTGVEKLFF
. | TRBJ1-6 | TRBV2 | . | TGTGCCAGACGACGGGGGGATTCACCCCTCCACTTT | CARRRGDSPLHF
. | TRBJ2-5 | TRBV6-1 | . | TGTGCCAGCAGTGAGCTCGGGGCAGACCAAGAGACCCAGTACTTC | CASSELGADQETQYF
few | TRBJ2-7 | TRBV30 | . | TGTGCCTCACAGATTAACTCCTACGAGCAGTACTTC | CASQINSYEQYF
few | TRBJ1-3 | TRBV2 | . | TGTGCCAGCAGTGATGGGGCGCAGGGCGGAAACACCATATATTTT | CASSDGAQGGNTIYF
few | TRBJ1-1 | TRBV5-6 | . | TGTGCCAGCAGCTTAGTGCAGGGTTCGAACACTGAAGCTTTCTTT | CASSLVQGSNTEAFF
few | TRBJ2-7 | TRBV29-1 | TRBD1 | TGCAGCGTAGGACAGGCATCCTACGAGCAGTACTTC | CSVGQASYEQYF
. | TRBJ2-7 | TRBV25-1 | . | TGTGCCAGCAGTCACTCCTACGAGCAGTACTTC | CASSHSYEQYF
. | TRBJ2-3 | TRBV7-2 | . | TGTGCCAGCAGCTTAGGACCTAGCACAGATACGCAGTATTTT | CASSLGPSTDTQYF